Listed here are 5 T cell receptor beta chains from one sample, sequenced in a study of shared clonotypes between healthy human individuals. The data were produced by immunoSEQ multiplex PCR, yet TCRdb's version contains in-frame clones alone and is incomplete. Seen here are roughly 2,500,000 clones, roughly 93% observed once, and the top ten hold 0.36%. The material sequenced was naive CD4+ T cells from PBMCs. Noted subset: CD45RA+ positively selected. All receptors derive from a man aged 18-30 years in good health. Some clones in this sample may be carry-over from other donors' samples.

This chain joins TRBV9 and TRBJ2-3; D unclear. The V end lost 4 bases, the J end lost 6 bases, and 12 bases lay between the germline ends. The CDR3 runs to 13 residues. Germline CDR1 SGDLS, CDR2 YYNGEE. The CDR3 is CASSQQHGDTQYF. CDR3 DNA sequence: TGTGCCAGCAGCCAACAGCACGGTGATACGCAGTATTTT.

The chain uses TRBV5-1 and TRBJ2-7; D could derive from TRBD1 or TRBD2 (6 bases each). Germline CDR1 and CDR2: SGHRS and YFSETQ. The CDR3 contains 15 residues. Trimming pared 0 bases from V and 5 bases from J, leaving 15 bases between. CDR3 in amino acids: CASSLAGAGLDEQYF. CDR3 DNA: TGCGCCAGCAGCTTGGCGGGGGCAGGGCTGGACGAGCAGTACTTC.

The V gene is TRBV18, the J gene TRBJ2-5, with TRBD1 matching over 10 bases. The V gene end was trimmed by 6 bases and the J gene end by 5 bases; junction bases not matched to a gene: 9. This CDR3 spans 15 amino acids. CDR1 and CDR2 from the germline V gene are KGHSH and LQKENI. CDR3 in DNA: TGTGCCAGCTCCACGGACAGGGGGTATATGGAGACCCAGTACTTC. It is translated as CASSTDRGYMETQYF.

This clone occurred a few times. The chain has TRBV7-2 and TRBJ1-4; D gene uncertain. Trimming removed 3 bases from V and 8 bases from J, with 7 bases in between. Germline CDR1 and CDR2: SGHTA and FQGNSA. The CDR3 has 12 amino acids. In nucleotides, the CDR3 is TGTGCCAGCAGCTTCGAAAACGAAAAACTGTTTTTT. It yields the protein CASSFENEKLFF.

This clone was observed once. The chain has TRBV7-9 and TRBJ2-7; 7 nucleotides align to TRBD1. Germline V gene data show CDR1 as SEHNR and CDR2 as FQNEAQ (reference sequence). The CDR3 contains 14 residues. V lost 5 bases to trimming and J lost 6 bases; unmatched junction nucleotides: 10. The CDR3 sequence: CASSPHEGAGEQYF. CDR3 in DNA: TGTGCCAGCAGCCCTCACGAGGGGGCTGGCGAGCAGTACTTC. Drawing the rest from reference TRBV7-9 and TRBJ2-7, the complete variable domain is DTGVSQNPRHKITKRGQNVTFRCDPISEHNRLYWYRQTLGQGPEFLTYFQNEAQLEKSRLLSDRFSAERPKGSFSTLEIQRTEQGDSAMYLCASSPHEGAGEQYFGPGTRLTVT.